This entry features one TCR beta chain sequence. The data originate from a study of patients and donors after allogeneic stem cell transplantation. TCRdb independently ran MiXCR on the RT-PCR reads; one entry per CDR3 protein. The sample shows about a million distinct CDR3 sequences, about a sixth of them seen only once. Trimming removed 5 bases from V and 4 bases from J; junction bases left unmatched: 11. CDR3 length: 15 residues. The germline gives CDR1 SGHRS, CDR2 YFSETQ. This TCR came from a human donor who was either an allogeneic HSCT recipient or a stem cell or donor lymphocyte infusion donor (not recorded which). It is not recorded whose cells these are; they may come from a transplant donor. Material for sequencing was blood, either unsorted or a sorted T cell fraction (not recorded which). The rearrangement uses TRBV5-1 and TRBJ2-7, with TRBD1 matching 8 bases. The CDR3 region is CASSGTGTGVYEQYF. The CDR3 nucleotides read TGCGCCAGCAGTGGAACCGGGACAGGTGTGTACGAGCAGTACTTC.